Sequencing of this T cell receptor (beta chain) was carried out in a study of blood T cell repertoires in COVID-19. Study in general: The United States, Italy and Spain were the sources of the acute and convalescent COVID-19 samples. PBMCs, B-cell-depleted T cells, or T cells provided the cDNA or gDNA that made up the material.

Study processing details: By means of reference gene primer amplification, nucleated cell counts were estimated. Sequencing was performed with immunoSEQ multiplex PCR; in TCRdb, only in-frame clones are kept and a portion is missing. That table supplies the V and J calls and clone size; D and trimming were determined from the DNA. The data contain hundreds of thousands of clones, 75% to 90% of them singletons. Sequenced input: peripheral blood. The receptor was derived from a woman between 25 and 40 years old with active or convalescent COVID-19.

For the CDR3, the DNA is TGTGCCAGCAAGCCTCCGGGACCGGGGAGGGAGCAGTACTTC. Residues: CASKPPGPGREQYF. The chain combines TRBV6-5 with TRBJ2-7, with a tentative D call TRBD2 (6 bases). V was pared by 7 bases and J by 7 bases, with 20 bases between. Germline CDR1 reads MNHEY; CDR2 reads SVGAGI. The CDR3 spans 14 residues.